The 9 T cell receptor beta chains reported below all come from one sample, sequenced in a study of CD8+ T cells in alopecia areata. Sequencing templates came from extracted RNA that was reverse transcribed into cDNA. Some clones are missing from TCRdb's copy, which holds only in-frame ones; the method was immunoSEQ multiplex PCR. The sample lists about 180,000 clones; roughly 66% were seen once. The starting material was CD8+ T cells sorted from blood, obtained at week 0. Receptors originate from a human donor with alopecia areata.

V gene TRBV15 combines with J gene TRBJ2-1; unclear D gene. The germline CDR1 and CDR2 sequences are LNHNV and YYDKDF (reference sequence). Trimming left V 4 bases short and J 6 bases short, with 10 bases between. The CDR3 extends over 13 amino acids. CDR3 protein: CATSNPGSNEQFF. CDR3 bases: TGTGCCACCAGCAACCCCGGGTCCAATGAGCAGTTCTTC.

This rearrangement joins TRBV29-1 to TRBJ1-2; TRBD1 matches 7 bases. V trimming: 6 bases; J trimming: 7 bases; junction bases outside the gene matches: 14. This CDR3 has 14 residues. Looked up from germline, CDR1 is SQVTM and CDR2 is ANQGSEA. This chain's CDR3 is CSVEGSTGVFGYTF. CDR3 nucleotide sequence: TGCAGCGTGGAGGGGTCAACAGGGGTCTTTGGCTACACCTTC.

Concerning this clone itself: The junction departs from the called germline gene at one end, perhaps through a read error. The rearrangement uses TRBV7-7 and TRBJ2-6; D remains unclear. Germline CDR1 SSHAT, CDR2 FNYEAQ (reference sequence). This CDR3 is built from 15 residues. The chain's CDR3 is CASSLGPSGANVLTF. The CDR3 DNA is TGTGCTAGCAGCTTAGGTCCCTCTGGGGCCAACGTCCTGACTTTC.

The CDR3 protein is CASSHAGLAGGDNEQFF. The CDR3 nucleotides read TGTGCCAGCAGCCACGCCGGACTAGCGGGGGGAGATAATGAGCAGTTCTTC. The genes are TRBV4-2 and TRBJ2-1; TRBD2 aligns across 14 bases. Germline V gene lookup returns CDR1 LGHNA and CDR2 YNFKEQ. The trim removed 3 bases at V and 7 bases at J, leaving 8 bases unmatched. The CDR3 covers 17 residues.

This chain links TRBV13 with TRBJ2-7; no definite D call. Trimming cost V 5 bases and J 0 bases, with 11 bases left between them. The CDR3 extends over 14 amino acids. The germline V gene has CDR1 PRHDT and CDR2 FYEKMQ (reference sequence). The CDR3 region is CASSPSVSSYEQYF. As DNA, the CDR3 is TGTGCCAGCAGCCCGTCAGTGAGCTCCTACGAGCAGTACTTC.

This clone was seen just once. This chain connects TRBV6-5 to TRBJ2-1; possibly TRBD2 for D (5 bases). The CDR3 has 13 residues. V lost 5 bases to trimming and J lost 8 bases, with 13 bases between them. CDR1 and CDR2 from the germline V gene are MNHEY and SVGAGI. The CDR3 reads CASSVGDLDEQFF. As DNA, the CDR3 is TGTGCCAGCAGTGTCGGGGATCTCGATGAGCAGTTCTTC.

The chain couples TRBV30 to TRBJ1-2; the D is unclear. Germline V gene data show CDR1 as GTSNPN and CDR2 as SVGIG (reference sequence). The CDR3 consists of 11 residues. Trimming stripped 4 bases from V and 2 bases from J, with 5 bases between. Written as DNA, the CDR3 is TGTGCCTGGATCGGGAACTATGGCTACACCTTC. This gives the protein CAWIGNYGYTF.

The chain carries TRBV7-8 and TRBJ2-7; TRBD2 matches at 8 bases. Germline V gene sequence: CDR1 SGHVS, CDR2 FQNEAQ. The CDR3 has 14 amino acids. V shed 5 bases, J shed 4 bases, and the junction held 7 bases outside the gene matches. CDR3 in amino acids: CASSASGGGYEQYF. CDR3 bases: TGTGCCAGCAGCGCGAGCGGGGGTGGGTACGAGCAGTACTTC.

The V gene is TRBV13, the J gene TRBJ2-2; 8 positions agree with TRBD1. CDR3 length equals 15 residues. Germline V gene sequence: CDR1 PRHDT, CDR2 FYEKMQ (reference sequence). With V trimmed by 4 bases and J by 6 bases, 7 bases remained unmatched. The CDR3 bases are TGTGCCAGCAGCTACCGGACAGGGAGCGCCGGGGAGCTGTTTTTT. It encodes CASSYRTGSAGELFF.